The clone carrying this TCR beta chain was recorded many times. This sample is part of a study of shared clonotypes between healthy human individuals. Germline V CDR1 and CDR2: SGHTA, FQGNSA. This CDR3 is built from 13 residues. V lost 4 bases and J 4 bases, leaving 10 bases between the germline ends. Sequencing was at deep level. Over several immunoSEQ plates, each subset's genomic DNA was distributed in even portions. Clones were sequenced by immunoSEQ multiplex PCR, and TCRdb holds only the in-frame ones, with some missing. The repertoire consists of some 2.1 million clones, with 90% to 95% occurring once and the leading ten covering roughly 0.13%. All donors qualified as healthy HIV-negative adults and had experienced no recent acute infections or vaccinations. Caucasian adults living in Nashville, Tennessee, provided all samples.

This sequence joins TRBV7-2 and TRBJ1-1; D may be TRBD1 (5 bases). This clonotype was obtained from a young man in good health. Sequenced sample: naive CD4+ T cells sorted from blood. Described subset: CD45RA+ positively selected. CDR3 in amino acids: CASSWDRATEAFF. CDR3 coding DNA: TGTGCCAGCAGCTGGGACCGCGCCACTGAAGCTTTCTTT.